The 25 T cell receptor beta chains presented below share a single source sample, sequenced in a study of cytomegalovirus exposure and HLA in healthy donors. PCR employed 60 Vbeta and 13 Jbeta primers. Produced via immunoSEQ multiplex PCR; TCRdb's table is partial and in-frame only. The repertoire has 100,000 to 150,000 clones, around three quarters of them found once; the top ten carry about 2%. The sample consisted of PBMCs. The receptors derive from a man between 18 and 35 years old in good health and CMV-seronegative.

The rearrangement joins TRBV13 to TRBJ1-2; TRBD1 matches at 12 bases. Per the germline V gene, CDR1 is PRHDT and CDR2 is FYEKMQ (reference sequence). The ends lost 4 bases at V and 6 bases at J; junction bases unmatched: 6. The CDR3 runs to 15 residues. The CDR3 DNA is TGTGCCAGCAGCTCTACCGGGACAGGGGGCAATGGCTACACCTTC. Translated: CASSSTGTGGNGYTF.

The genes are TRBV4-3 and TRBJ2-7, with 9 nucleotides matching TRBD2. The CDR3 contains 20 residues. V trimming: 1 base; J trimming: 0 bases; junction bases outside the gene matches: 16. CDR1 and CDR2 (germline): LGHNA, YSLEER. CDR3 protein: CASSQAFEREDLQISYEQYF. The CDR3 bases are TGCGCCAGCAGCCAAGCGTTCGAGCGGGAGGACCTCCAGATCTCCTACGAGCAGTACTTC.

In its sample, this clone was seen once. The chain is built from TRBV9 and TRBJ2-7; 14 nucleotides line up with TRBD2. The CDR3 is 15 amino acids. V was pared by 3 bases and J by 5 bases, with 4 bases of the junction left unmatched. Germline-derived CDR1 and CDR2 are SGDLS and YYNGEE. CDR3 sequence (DNA): TGTGCCAGCAGCGCTGGACTAGCGGGAGGTAACGAGCAGTACTTC. Translating gives CASSAGLAGGNEQYF. Complete variable domain (other parts from reference TRBV9 and TRBJ2-7): DSGVTQTPKHLITATGQRVTLRCSPRSGDLSVYWYQQSLDQGLQFLIQYYNGEERAKGNILERFSAQQFPDLHSELNLSSLELGDSALYFCASSAGLAGGNEQYFGPGTRLTVT.

The chain couples TRBV30 to TRBJ1-6; TRBD1 might be the D (5 bases). Deletions cut 3 bases from V and 0 bases from J, with 27 bases between. This CDR3 has 21 residues. Per the germline V gene, CDR1 is GTSNPN and CDR2 is SVGIG (reference sequence). The CDR3 here is CAWSDRRTGRASSSYNSPLHF. The CDR3 DNA sequence: TGTGCCTGGAGCGATCGCAGGACCGGCAGGGCCAGTAGCTCCTATAATTCACCCCTCCACTTT. Based on the CDR3 plus reference TRBV30 and TRBJ1-6, the full variable domain is SQTIHQWPATLVQPVGSPLSLECTVEGTSNPNLYWYRQAAGRGLQLLFYSVGIGQISSEVPQNLSASRPQDRQFILSSKKLLLSDSGFYLCAWSDRRTGRASSSYNSPLHFGNGTRLTVT.

This chain joins TRBV9 and TRBJ2-1; no definite D call. Germline V gives CDR1 SGDLS, CDR2 YYNGEE. Trimming removed 5 bases from V and 5 bases from J, with 8 bases in between. The CDR3 totals 12 residues. Here the CDR3 reads CASSGLNNEQFF. The CDR3 nucleotides are TGTGCCAGCAGTGGCCTGAACAATGAGCAGTTCTTC. The complete variable domain, with remaining parts taken from reference TRBV9 and TRBJ2-1, reads DSGVTQTPKHLITATGQRVTLRCSPRSGDLSVYWYQQSLDQGLQFLIQYYNGEERAKGNILERFSAQQFPDLHSELNLSSLELGDSALYFCASSGLNNEQFFGPGTRLTVL.

The CDR3 bases are TGTGCCAGTAGCACTAGACAGGGTTTTAGCACAGATACGCAGTATTTT. This translates into CASSTRQGFSTDTQYF. V and J are TRBV19 and TRBJ2-3, with TRBD1 matching 7 bases. The CDR3 runs 16 residues. Per the germline V gene, CDR1 is LNHDA and CDR2 is SQIVND (reference sequence). With 6 bases clipped from V and 0 bases from J, the junction kept 9 bases outside the gene matches. Together with reference TRBV19 and TRBJ2-3, the CDR3 gives the full variable domain: DGGITQSPKYLFRKEGQNVTLSCEQNLNHDAMYWYRQDPGQGLRLIYYSQIVNDFQKGDIAEGYSVSREKKESFPLTVTSAQKNPTAFYLCASSTRQGFSTDTQYFGPGTRLTVL.

The V call is TRBV19, the J call TRBJ2-3; 7 bases agree with TRBD2. CDR3 length equals 15 residues. The junction had 11 bases not matched to a gene; V was cut back by 6 bases and J by 5 bases. Germline CDR1 and CDR2: LNHDA and SQIVND (reference sequence). This CDR3 reads CASSPRERDRDTQYF. The CDR3 DNA is TGTGCCAGTAGCCCGCGGGAGAGGGATAGAGATACGCAGTATTTT. Based on the CDR3 plus reference TRBV19 and TRBJ2-3, the full variable domain is DGGITQSPKYLFRKEGQNVTLSCEQNLNHDAMYWYRQDPGQGLRLIYYSQIVNDFQKGDIAEGYSVSREKKESFPLTVTSAQKNPTAFYLCASSPRERDRDTQYFGPGTRLTVL.

This chain joins TRBV5-1 and TRBJ2-5; 8 bases line up with TRBD2. The CDR3 consists of 16 residues. Germline V gives CDR1 SGHRS, CDR2 YFSETQ. Unmatched junction bases numbered 12, after V lost 1 base and J lost 7 bases. The CDR3 loop is CASSLLSGIGSVTQYF. DNA of the CDR3: TGCGCCAGCAGCTTGCTTAGCGGGATTGGTTCAGTGACCCAGTACTTC.

The chain links TRBV5-1 to TRBJ2-6, with a tentative D call TRBD1 (5 bases). The CDR3 consists of 14 residues. CDR1 and CDR2 from the germline V gene are SGHRS and YFSETQ. Between the trimmed V and J ends, which lost 4 bases and 3 bases, there was a span of 8 bases. CDR3 residues: CASSVTDGANVLTF. DNA of the CDR3: TGCGCCAGCAGCGTGACAGATGGGGCCAACGTCCTGACTTTC.

In this sample, this clone turned up a few times. The chain carries TRBV6-5 and TRBJ2-1; D not certain. Germline V gene lookup returns CDR1 MNHEY and CDR2 SVGAGI. Trimming left V 0 bases short and J 6 bases short, with 9 bases between. The CDR3 consists of 14 residues. The CDR3: CASSYSLPGNEQFF. The CDR3 DNA reads as TGTGCCAGCAGTTACTCTCTCCCGGGCAATGAGCAGTTCTTC.

The rearrangement uses TRBV30 and TRBJ2-7; 11 bases line up with TRBD2. The CDR3 has 14 residues. V trimming: 2 bases; J trimming: 6 bases; junction bases outside the gene matches: 6. Germline CDR1 and CDR2: GTSNPN and SVGIG (reference sequence). In DNA, the CDR3 is TGTGCCTGGAGTCGGCTAGCGGGAGGTTGCGAGCAGTACTTC. Translating it yields CAWSRLAGGCEQYF.

This chain uses TRBV28 with TRBJ2-1, with a possible D match to TRBD2 (6 bases). Trimming removed 2 bases from V and 7 bases from J, with 6 bases in between. This CDR3 has 12 residues. CDR1 and CDR2 (germline): MDHEN, SYDVKM. CDR3 nucleotide sequence: TGTGCCAGCAGTTTACGGGGGAATGAGCAGTTCTTC. It is translated as CASSLRGNEQFF. The complete variable domain, with remaining parts taken from reference TRBV28 and TRBJ2-1, reads DVKVTQSSRYLVKRTGEKVFLECVQDMDHENMFWYRQDPGLGLRLIYFSYDVKMKEKGDIPEGYSVSREKKERFSLILESASTNQTSMYLCASSLRGNEQFFGPGTRLTVL.

V gene TRBV4-1 combines with J gene TRBJ1-2; D remains ambiguous. This CDR3 has 15 amino acids. In germline, CDR1 is MGHRA, CDR2 YSYEKL. Trimming stripped 0 bases from V and 4 bases from J, with 12 bases between. DNA for the CDR3: TGCGCCAGCAGCCAAGATTCCGCAGGCCTCTATGGCTACACCTTC. Amino acids: CASSQDSAGLYGYTF.

This chain connects TRBV30 to TRBJ2-5, with D unclear. CDR3 length equals 13 residues. The V gene lost 7 bases and the J gene lost 4 bases, with 16 bases spanning the gap. The germline gives CDR1 GTSNPN, CDR2 SVGIG (reference sequence). The CDR3 reads CASAGLDRETQYF. Here the CDR3 DNA reads TGTGCCTCGGCCGGGTTAGACCGAGAGACCCAGTACTTC.

This chain connects TRBV5-6 to TRBJ1-2; TRBD1 might be the D (5 bases). V was pared by 4 bases and J by 4 bases, with 11 bases between. Germline CDR1 and CDR2: SGHDT and YYEEEE. This CDR3 is built from 13 residues. The CDR3 region is CASSLAGVYGYTF. Written as DNA, the CDR3 is TGTGCCAGCAGCCTAGCGGGGGTCTATGGCTACACCTTC.

The chain links TRBV18 to TRBJ2-7, with 8 bases matching TRBD1. With 3 bases clipped from V and 7 bases from J, the junction kept 8 bases outside the gene matches. There are 14 residues in the CDR3. Germline V gives CDR1 KGHSH, CDR2 LQKENI. The CDR3 DNA sequence: TGTGCCAGCTCACCCGGACAGGGCGGTCGGGAGCAGTACGTC. Protein product: CASSPGQGGREQYV.

The V call is TRBV6-1, the J call TRBJ1-1; a possible D gene is TRBD1 (6 bases). The CDR3 is 14 amino acids. The V gene lost 6 bases and the J gene lost 1 base, with 12 bases spanning the gap. The germline V gene encodes CDR1 MNHNS and CDR2 SASEGT. CDR3 loop: CASSRTAKNTEAFF. CDR3 DNA: TGTGCCAGCAGCCGGACAGCTAAGAACACTGAAGCTTTCTTT.

This rearrangement joins TRBV5-6 to TRBJ2-3; possibly TRBD1 for D (5 bases). The V end was cut by 2 bases, the J end by 6 bases, with 13 bases between. The CDR3 runs to 14 residues. CDR1 and CDR2 (germline): SGHDT, YYEEEE. The CDR3 sequence: CASSLAPGADTQYF. CDR3 coding DNA: TGTGCCAGCAGCTTAGCCCCTGGGGCGGATACGCAGTATTTT.

This sequence joins TRBV7-3 and TRBJ2-3, with 9 bases matching TRBD2. V lost 6 bases, J lost 2 bases, and 9 bases stayed unmatched. Germline V gene sequence: CDR1 SGHTA, CDR2 FQGTGA. The CDR3 covers 16 residues. CDR3 residues: CASSRGAGGATDTQYF. The CDR3 DNA reads as TGTGCCAGCAGTCGCGGGGCGGGAGGGGCCACAGATACGCAGTATTTT.

V is TRBV19 and J is TRBJ2-7; maybe TRBD1 (6 bases). CDR3 size: 14 residues. The germline V gene has CDR1 LNHDA and CDR2 SQIVND (reference sequence). Trimming removed 5 bases from V and 3 bases from J, with 14 bases in between. CDR3 loop: CASSEPGHSYEQYF. CDR3 in DNA: TGTGCCAGTAGTGAGCCGGGACACAGCTACGAGCAGTACTTC.

This sequence joins TRBV27 and TRBJ2-7, with 12 bases that match TRBD2. Per the germline V gene, CDR1 is MNHEY and CDR2 is SMNVEV (reference sequence). The junction had 13 bases not matched to a gene; V was cut back by 8 bases and J by 5 bases. The length of the CDR3 is 16 residues. The CDR3 protein is CASPLAWTSGNNEQYF. CDR3 coding DNA: TGTGCCAGCCCCCTCGCCTGGACTAGCGGGAACAACGAGCAGTACTTC.

This sequence joins TRBV28 and TRBJ2-5, with D unresolved. Trimming removed 5 bases from V and 5 bases from J, with 9 bases in between. The CDR3 is 12 residues long. Germline V gene data show CDR1 as MDHEN and CDR2 as SYDVKM. CDR3 sequence (DNA): TGTGCCAGCAGTCGGGTTCGGGAGACCCAGTACTTC. Translating it yields CASSRVRETQYF.

The V call is TRBV7-2, the J call TRBJ2-3, with TRBD2 matching 10 bases. J was trimmed by 5 bases and V by 6 bases; bases with no gene match: 14. Germline lookup yields CDR1 SGHTA and CDR2 FQGNSA. The length of the CDR3 is 17 residues. CDR3 loop: CASSDLVSGRAVDTQYF. Written as DNA, the CDR3 is TGTGCCAGCAGTGATCTAGTGAGCGGGAGGGCCGTAGATACGCAGTATTTT.

The gene calls are TRBV18 and TRBJ1-5; 7 nucleotides match TRBD1. Trimming at V came to 6 bases and at J to 7 bases, leaving 12 bases not matched to a gene. CDR1 and CDR2 from the germline V gene are KGHSH and LQKENI. CDR3 size: 15 residues. CDR3 in amino acids: CASSLADRRNQPQHF. The CDR3 DNA reads TGTGCCAGCTCCCTCGCGGACAGGAGAAACCAGCCCCAGCATTTT.

The chain uses TRBV19 and TRBJ1-4, with a weak D call TRBD1 (6 bases). Per germline, CDR1 LNHDA and CDR2 SQIVND (reference sequence). This CDR3 spans 15 amino acids. Trimming shortened V by 3 bases and J by 5 bases, and 13 bases separated the two germline ends. The CDR3 reads CASSIGGHPNEKLFF. The CDR3 DNA is TGTGCCAGTAGTATTGGGGGACACCCGAATGAAAAACTGTTTTTT.